Below are 19 T cell receptor beta chains sequenced from a single sample in a study of T cell changes during pregnancy in multiple sclerosis. Sequencing used immunoSEQ multiplex PCR; TCRdb keeps in-frame clones, though not all of them. The sample holds tens of thousands of clones, 88% seen once. Specimen: CD8+ T cells from peripheral blood mononuclear cells, collected after pregnancy. The receptors shown here come from a female donor in good health, enrolled as a control in a pregnancy study.

The CDR3 bases are TGTGCCAGCAAAGGGAGCGGACCGAGGACAGATACGCAGTATTTT. It codes for CASKGSGPRTDTQYF. The chain recombines TRBV7-8 with TRBJ2-3; D is possibly TRBD2 (5 bases). From germline, CDR1 is SGHVS and CDR2 FQNEAQ. The CDR3 extends over 15 amino acids. Trimming took 7 bases from V and 3 from J, leaving 17 bases between them. Complete variable domain (other parts from reference TRBV7-8 and TRBJ2-3): GAGVSQSPRYKVAKRGQDVALRCDPISGHVSLFWYQQALGQGPEFLTYFQNEAQLDKSGLPSDRFFAERPEGSVSTLKIQRTQQEDSAVYLCASKGSGPRTDTQYFGPGTRLTVL.

This chain joins TRBV7-9 and TRBJ2-1; TRBD2 aligns across 8 bases. V was pared by 3 bases and J by 8 bases, with 6 bases of the junction left unmatched. CDR1 is SEHNR and CDR2 is FQNEAQ in the germline V gene (reference sequence). CDR3 length equals 14 residues. CDR3 sequence reads: CASSFDGGADEQFF. The DNA of the CDR3 is TGTGCCAGCAGCTTTGACGGGGGGGCAGATGAGCAGTTCTTC. Combining the CDR3 with reference TRBV7-9 and TRBJ2-1 gives the whole variable domain DTGVSQNPRHKITKRGQNVTFRCDPISEHNRLYWYRQTLGQGPEFLTYFQNEAQLEKSRLLSDRFSAERPKGSFSTLEIQRTEQGDSAMYLCASSFDGGADEQFFGPGTRLTVL.

The chain links TRBV4-1 to TRBJ1-1; 9 nucleotides line up with TRBD1. Germline V gene lookup returns CDR1 MGHRA and CDR2 YSYEKL. This CDR3 has 14 residues. The V segment lost 6 bases and the J segment 8 bases; nucleotides outside the gene matches: 10. CDR3 region: CASSEDGDREEAFF. Written as DNA, the CDR3 is TGCGCCAGCAGTGAAGACGGGGACAGGGAGGAAGCTTTCTTT.

This chain links TRBV18 with TRBJ1-3; D may be TRBD1 (5 bases). The CDR3 length is 17 residues. V lost 3 bases, J lost 4 bases, and 19 bases lay in between. The germline CDR1 and CDR2 sequences are KGHSH and LQKENI. The CDR3 sequence is CASSPNIGAESGNTIYF. The CDR3 nucleotides are TGTGCCAGCTCACCGAACATTGGGGCCGAGTCCGGAAACACCATATATTTT.

On this clone: Distinct nucleotide sequences in the sample also encode this CDR3. J is TRBJ1-4 and V is TRBV4-3; D gene uncertain. This CDR3 has 13 amino acids. Germline-derived CDR1 and CDR2 are LGHNA and YSLEER. With 1 base removed from V and 8 bases from J, the gap between germline ends came to 8 bases. CDR3 coding DNA: TGCGCCAGCAGCCAAGGAGGAGGAGAAAAACTGTTTTTT. This encodes CASSQGGGEKLFF.

The chain has TRBV4-3 and TRBJ2-1, with 7 bases lining up with TRBD2. The V segment lost 2 bases and the J segment 7 bases; nucleotides outside the gene matches: 11. The CDR3 spans 16 residues. Germline V CDR1 and CDR2: LGHNA, YSLEER. CDR3 amino acids: CASSQSPGLPTNEQFF. The CDR3 DNA follows: TGCGCCAGCAGCCAATCCCCGGGACTACCTACAAATGAGCAGTTCTTC.

This clone has only a few counts. The chain joins TRBV7-9 to TRBJ2-7; 7 bases are a match to TRBD1. V shed 4 bases, J shed 2 bases, and the junction held 8 bases outside the gene matches. CDR3 length: 15 amino acids. Germline CDR1 and CDR2: SEHNR and FQNEAQ (reference sequence). The CDR3 reads CASSSTGTATYEQYF. The CDR3 DNA reads TGTGCCAGCAGCTCGACAGGGACCGCGACCTACGAGCAGTACTTC.

The chain has TRBV27 and TRBJ1-4, with 8 bases fitting TRBD1. The CDR3 runs to 16 residues. Losses at the gene ends were 5 bases for V and 7 bases for J; bases not matched to a gene: 12. Germline V gene sequence: CDR1 MNHEY, CDR2 SMNVEV (reference sequence). CDR3 nucleotide sequence: TGTGCCAGCAGTACCCCCGGGCAGGGGGCGGGTGAAAAACTGTTTTTT. Translation: CASSTPGQGAGEKLFF.

This sequence joins TRBV9 and TRBJ2-7, with 9 bases fitting TRBD2. Germline CDR1 is SGDLS and CDR2 is YYNGEE. The ends lost 0 bases at V and 4 bases at J; junction bases unmatched: 5. The CDR3 has 15 amino acids. This CDR3 reads CASSVDSSGGYEQYF. Here the CDR3 DNA reads TGTGCCAGCAGCGTAGATAGTAGCGGGGGATACGAGCAGTACTTC.

The chain links TRBV5-4 to TRBJ2-7, with D maybe TRBD2 (5 bases). The CDR3 length is 13 residues. Trimming removed 3 bases from V and 1 base from J, with 8 bases in between. Looked up from germline, CDR1 is SGHNT and CDR2 is YYREEE (reference sequence). This chain's CDR3 is CASSSGLSYEQYF. The CDR3 coding sequence is TGTGCCAGCAGCTCCGGACTGTCCTACGAGCAGTACTTC.

V gene TRBV10-3 combines with J gene TRBJ1-1; 7 bases fit TRBD1. This CDR3 comprises 13 residues. The V segment lost 8 bases and the J segment 7 bases; nucleotides outside the gene matches: 10. The germline gives CDR1 ENHRY, CDR2 SYGVKD. The CDR3 loop is CAIQGVEALEAFF. The CDR3 DNA reads as TGTGCCATCCAGGGGGTCGAGGCCCTTGAAGCTTTCTTT.

CDR3 loop: CASADRDVNTEAFF. The CDR3 nucleotides read TGTGCCAGCGCGGACAGGGACGTGAACACTGAAGCTTTCTTT. The gene calls are TRBV27 and TRBJ1-1; 8 nucleotides line up with TRBD1. Germline assignment: CDR1 MNHEY and CDR2 SMNVEV (reference sequence). With 8 bases clipped from V and 0 bases from J, the junction kept 5 bases outside the gene matches. The CDR3 length is 14 residues.

The J gene is TRBJ2-2, the V gene TRBV9, with D possibly being TRBD1 (5 bases). This CDR3 contains 15 residues. Deletions cut 1 base from V and 1 base from J, with 8 bases between. The V gene's germline CDR1 is SGDLS and CDR2 YYNGEE. This CDR3 reads CASSVRQGNTGELFF. In DNA form, the CDR3 reads TGTGCCAGCAGCGTAAGGCAGGGGAACACCGGGGAGCTGTTTTTT. Together with reference TRBV9 and TRBJ2-2, the CDR3 gives the full variable domain: DSGVTQTPKHLITATGQRVTLRCSPRSGDLSVYWYQQSLDQGLQFLIQYYNGEERAKGNILERFSAQQFPDLHSELNLSSLELGDSALYFCASSVRQGNTGELFFGEGSRLTVL.

The CDR3 spells CASSYGETGELFF. Written as DNA, the CDR3 is TGTGCCAGCAGTTACGGGGAGACCGGGGAGCTGTTTTTT. The J gene is TRBJ2-2, the V gene TRBV6-5, with a tentative D call TRBD2 (5 bases). CDR3 length: 13 amino acids. Germline CDR1 MNHEY, CDR2 SVGAGI. The V end was cut by 2 bases, the J end by 5 bases, with 6 bases between.

The chain links TRBV27 to TRBJ2-7; the D gene is possibly TRBD1 (8 bases). The CDR3 contains 14 residues. The V end was cut by 3 bases, the J end by 6 bases, with 15 bases between. Germline V gives CDR1 MNHEY, CDR2 SMNVEV (reference sequence). The CDR3 DNA reads as TGTGCCAGCAGTTTCACAGGGGGGGGGACCGAGCAGTACTTC. Amino acid sequence: CASSFTGGGTEQYF.

V usage is TRBV6-1 and J usage is TRBJ1-1; 9 bases match TRBD1. Germline V lookup: CDR1 MNHNS, CDR2 SASEGT. V lost 6 bases and J lost 4; bases outside the gene matches: 6. CDR3 length equals 14 residues. CDR3 protein: CASRDRGQGTEAFF. The CDR3 nucleotides read TGTGCCAGCAGGGACAGGGGTCAGGGCACTGAAGCTTTCTTT.

The chain joins TRBV5-8 to TRBJ1-4, with a weak D call TRBD1 (5 bases). Trimming took off 4 bases at V and 2 bases at J, with 12 bases between the two ends. Germline CDR1 reads SGHTS; CDR2 reads YDEGEE. This CDR3 comprises 15 residues. CDR3 in amino acids: CASSPLQATNEKLFF. As DNA, the CDR3 is TGTGCCAGCAGCCCGCTACAGGCCACTAATGAAAAACTGTTTTTT. The entire variable domain, with the rest obtained from reference TRBV5-8 and TRBJ1-4, is as follows: EAGVTQSPTHLIKTRGQQATLRCSPISGHTSVYWYQQALGLGLQFLLWYDEGEERNRGNFPPRFSGRQFPNYSSELNVNALELEDSALYLCASSPLQATNEKLFFGSGTQLSVL.

This sequence joins TRBV9 and TRBJ1-6; 10 bases fit TRBD1. CDR3 size: 14 residues. The germline V gene has CDR1 SGDLS and CDR2 YYNGEE. V shed 4 bases and J 10 bases; nucleotides not matched to a gene: 5. CDR3 amino acids: CASSSGQGRSPLHF. For the CDR3, the DNA is TGTGCCAGCAGCTCGGGACAGGGGAGGTCACCCCTCCACTTT.

The chain employs TRBV4-2 and TRBJ2-7; D gene ambiguous. CDR1 LGHNA and CDR2 YNFKEQ come from the germline V gene. There are 14 residues in the CDR3. Trimming left V 0 bases short and J 3 bases short, with 9 bases between. For the CDR3, the DNA is TGTGCCAGCAGCCAAGATTCAGAAGTCTACGAGCAGTACTTC. This codes for CASSQDSEVYEQYF.